These 25 T cell receptor beta chains came from one sample sequenced in a study of graft-versus-host responses after intestinal transplantation. Sequencing was performed with immunoSEQ multiplex PCR; in TCRdb, only in-frame clones are kept and a portion is missing. The sample records about 10,000 clones, roughly 31% being singletons. The material sequenced was alloreactive CD4+ T cells from a mixed lymphocyte reaction culture, taken before transplantation. Specified subset: CFSE-low proliferating T cells sorted from roughly six-day pre-transplant mixed lymphocyte reaction (GvH or HvG direction). Receptors were obtained from a human patient who was an organ donor for intestinal transplantation.

This clone is medium-sized (0.01 to 0.1%) by share. Other DNA sequences in this specimen translate into the identical CDR3. J is TRBJ2-3 and V is TRBV7-2; 11 bases map to TRBD2. Unmatched junction bases numbered 1, after V lost 2 bases and J lost 0 bases. CDR1 SGHTA and CDR2 FQGNSA come from the germline V gene. The CDR3 length is 16 residues. The CDR3, as DNA: TGTGCCAGCAGCTTACTAGCGGGGGGAAGCACAGATACGCAGTATTTT. Translated, it gives CASSLLAGGSTDTQYF.

The rearrangement links TRBV11-3 to TRBJ2-7, with unresolved D. Germline values: CDR1 SGHNT, CDR2 YENEEA. The germline V and J ends were trimmed by 1 base and 3 bases, with 16 bases remaining between them. The CDR3 consists of 16 residues. DNA of the CDR3: TGTGCCAGCAGCTTAGTTTATTCAGAAACCAACTACGAGCAGTACTTC. Protein: CASSLVYSETNYEQYF.

This clone was counted only a few times. This chain's CDR3 is CASIGQNTEAFF. The CDR3 nucleotides read TGTGCCAGCATCGGACAAAACACTGAAGCTTTCTTT. The chain has TRBV6-5 and TRBJ1-1, with TRBD1 as a possible D gene (5 bases). Germline V gene lookup returns CDR1 MNHEY and CDR2 SVGAGI. The CDR3 spans 12 residues. Trimming took 7 bases from V and 2 from J, leaving 8 bases between them.

The chain recombines TRBV4-2 with TRBJ1-2, with TRBD1 identical over 7 bases. The CDR3 is 12 residues long. V trimming: 0 bases; J trimming: 8 bases; junction bases outside the gene matches: 0. Germline CDR1 reads LGHNA; CDR2 reads YNFKEQ. CDR3: CASSQDRGGYTF. CDR3 nucleotides: TGTGCCAGCAGCCAAGACAGGGGGGGCTACACCTTC.

Sample share makes this clone medium-sized. The rearrangement links TRBV28 to TRBJ1-6, with D unclear. The CDR3 covers 15 residues. Germline values: CDR1 MDHEN, CDR2 SYDVKM. V was cut by 5 bases and J by 3 bases, with 11 bases left in between. The chain's CDR3 is CASSLRHVYNSPLHF. The CDR3 DNA is TGTGCCAGCAGTCTCCGACACGTCTATAATTCACCCCTCCACTTT.

This clone occurred once. The chain combines TRBV5-4 with TRBJ1-4; the D gene is possibly TRBD1 (5 bases). Trimming took off 2 bases at V and 3 bases at J, with 14 bases between the two ends. Germline assignment: CDR1 SGHNT and CDR2 YYREEE (reference sequence). The CDR3 has 16 amino acids. CDR3: CASSFERGGANEKLFF. As DNA, the CDR3 is TGTGCCAGCAGCTTCGAGAGGGGCGGAGCTAATGAAAAACTGTTTTTT.

This chain joins TRBV19 and TRBJ1-2, with D perhaps TRBD1 (5 bases). Trimming took off 6 bases at V and 3 bases at J, with 11 bases between the two ends. Germline values: CDR1 LNHDA, CDR2 SQIVND (reference sequence). CDR3 length equals 13 residues. Here the CDR3 DNA reads TGTGCCAGTAGGAACGGACACGACTATGGCTACACCTTC. As protein: CASRNGHDYGYTF.

The rearrangement joins TRBV7-2 to TRBJ1-1; 9 positions match TRBD1. The CDR3 contains 13 residues. The junction had 2 bases not matched to a gene; V was cut back by 4 bases and J by 5 bases. Germline V gives CDR1 SGHTA, CDR2 FQGNSA. CDR3 sequence (DNA): TGTGCCAGCAGCTCGGGACAGGGAACTGAAGCTTTCTTT. Its translation: CASSSGQGTEAFF.

This clone was counted only a few times. V is TRBV5-1 and J is TRBJ1-1; perhaps TRBD1 as D (5 bases). The CDR3 length is 15 residues. The germline gives CDR1 SGHRS, CDR2 YFSETQ. The V end was cut by 3 bases, the J end by 3 bases, with 15 bases between. The CDR3 DNA sequence: TGCGCCAGCAGCTGGGCCGGGACCCTCGACACTGAAGCTTTCTTT. Encoded protein: CASSWAGTLDTEAFF.

A word on this clone: This clone may be a read error of a much larger clone one base away. The chain links TRBV6-6 to TRBJ2-7; D remains ambiguous. The CDR3 loop spans 11 amino acids. Looked up from germline, CDR1 is MNHNY and CDR2 is SVGAGI (reference sequence). V was pared by 2 bases and J by 2 bases, with 1 base between. The CDR3 sequence is CASSYTYEQYF. The CDR3 nucleotides read TGTGCCAGCAGTTACACCTACGAGCAGTACTTC.

This chain connects TRBV9 to TRBJ2-3, with D unclear. From germline, CDR1 is SGDLS and CDR2 YYNGEE. Deletions cut 0 bases from V and 2 bases from J, with 13 bases between. The CDR3 runs to 16 residues. CDR3 in DNA: TGTGCCAGCAGCGTAGCAGGTCGGCAGGCCACAGATACGCAGTATTTT. Protein product: CASSVAGRQATDTQYF.

The CDR3 is CASSLINSENMEAFF. The CDR3 nucleotides read TGTGCCAGCAGCTTAATAAATTCTGAGAACATGGAAGCTTTCTTT. This sequence joins TRBV7-9 and TRBJ1-1; unclear D gene. This CDR3 is 15 amino acids long. V dropped 2 bases and J dropped 8 bases, with 18 bases sitting between them. Germline values: CDR1 SEHNR, CDR2 FQNEAQ (reference sequence).

This clone is deemed medium-sized (0.01 to 0.1%). The chain couples TRBV12-5 to TRBJ2-7; D remains ambiguous. The CDR3 totals 14 residues. V dropped 1 base and J dropped 6 bases, with 13 bases sitting between them. Germline V gene data show CDR1 as LGHNT and CDR2 as FRNRAP. CDR3 in amino acids: CASGLDGPFSEQYF. The CDR3 bases are TGTGCTAGTGGTTTGGACGGCCCTTTTTCCGAGCAGTACTTC.

This chain connects TRBV7-2 to TRBJ2-5, with TRBD2 as a possible D gene (6 bases). The CDR3 extends over 12 amino acids. In germline, CDR1 is SGHTA, CDR2 FQGNSA. Trimming pared 2 bases from V and 5 bases from J, leaving 6 bases between. CDR3 amino acids: CASSLLAETQYF. Here the CDR3 DNA reads TGTGCCAGCAGCTTACTAGCGGAGACCCAGTACTTC.

The chain carries TRBV5-1 and TRBJ2-3, with 7 bases that match TRBD1. The CDR3 spans 15 residues. Germline V CDR1 and CDR2: SGHRS, YFSETQ. The J segment lost 2 bases and the V segment lost 3 bases, leaving 6 bases of the junction unmatched. The CDR3 loop is CASSSHRGFTDTQYF. The CDR3 nucleotides read TGCGCCAGCAGCTCCCACAGGGGCTTCACAGATACGCAGTATTTT.

This clone was detected only once. The V gene is TRBV19, the J gene TRBJ2-4; no clear D gene. CDR3 length: 13 residues. CDR1 and CDR2 from the germline V gene are LNHDA and SQIVND (reference sequence). V lost 6 bases to trimming and J lost 0 bases, with 6 bases between them. The chain's CDR3 is CASRELAKNIQYF. The CDR3 DNA reads as TGTGCCAGTAGAGAGTTAGCCAAAAACATTCAGTACTTC.

This clone appeared a few times. The J gene is TRBJ2-1, the V gene TRBV7-9; no firm D call. Germline values: CDR1 SEHNR, CDR2 FQNEAQ (reference sequence). The CDR3 length is 10 residues. The V end was cut by 3 bases, the J end by 6 bases, with 0 bases between. CDR3 protein: CASSFNEQFF. CDR3 bases: TGTGCCAGCAGCTTCAATGAGCAGTTCTTC.

The V call is TRBV28, the J call TRBJ1-1; D uncertain. V shed 4 bases and J shed 0 bases, with 9 bases lying between them. CDR3 length: 14 amino acids. Germline CDR1 and CDR2: MDHEN and SYDVKM. In DNA, the CDR3 is TGTGCCAGCAGTTCAGCAGGAATGAACACTGAAGCTTTCTTT. Protein: CASSSAGMNTEAFF.

This chain uses TRBV6-5 with TRBJ2-7; tentatively, D is TRBD1 or TRBD2 (5 bases each). Per germline, CDR1 MNHEY and CDR2 SVGAGI. This CDR3 has 13 residues. Trimming cost V 7 bases and J 2 bases, with 12 bases left between them. CDR3 loop: CASKGTEAYEQYF. The DNA for the CDR3 is TGTGCCAGCAAGGGGACGGAGGCCTACGAGCAGTACTTC.

This chain uses TRBV9 with TRBJ1-4; D is unclear. CDR1 and CDR2 (germline): SGDLS, YYNGEE. V was pared by 3 bases and J by 0 bases, with 9 bases between. The CDR3 runs 15 residues. The CDR3 DNA is TGTGCCAGCAGCGCTATGTTTTCAACTAATGAAAAACTGTTTTTT. Translating it yields CASSAMFSTNEKLFF.

The rearrangement links TRBV30 to TRBJ1-2; 7 positions agree with TRBD1. The germline V gene encodes CDR1 GTSNPN and CDR2 SVGIG (reference sequence). The CDR3 loop spans 14 amino acids. The V gene end was trimmed by 1 base and the J gene end by 2 bases; junction bases not matched to a gene: 4. CDR3 DNA sequence: TGTGCCTGGAGTGGGACAGGAGGAAACTATGGCTACACCTTC. This gives the protein CAWSGTGGNYGYTF.

This clone was counted a few times. In DNA, the CDR3 is TGTGCCAGCAGTCCCGGGTCCCAAAAATATCAGCCCCAGCATTTT. This codes for CASSPGSQKYQPQHF. J is TRBJ1-5 and V is TRBV27; D gene unclear. CDR3 length: 15 residues. CDR1 is MNHEY, CDR2 SMNVEV, per germline (reference sequence). V was pared by 5 bases and J by 5 bases, with 16 bases between.

By share of the sample, this clone is medium-sized (0.01 to 0.1%). The chain joins TRBV29-1 to TRBJ1-4, with a possible D match to TRBD1 (5 bases). The germline gives CDR1 SQVTM, CDR2 ANQGSEA. CDR3 length equals 12 residues. V was clipped by 6 bases and J by 3 bases, with 8 bases between them. This CDR3 reads CSVGTPNEKLFF. The CDR3 nucleotides are TGCAGCGTCGGGACCCCTAATGAAAAACTGTTTTTT.

This clone is labeled as medium-sized (0.01 to 0.1%). This rearrangement joins TRBV5-1 to TRBJ2-3; no clear D gene. Germline V gives CDR1 SGHRS, CDR2 YFSETQ. CDR3 length: 12 residues. Trimming removed 0 bases from V and 4 bases from J, with 3 bases in between. The CDR3 bases are TGCGCCAGCAGCTTGGCGTCAGATACGCAGTATTTT. This translates into CASSLASDTQYF.

This clone was seen only a few times. The rearrangement links TRBV27 to TRBJ2-7; 10 bases fit TRBD1. Germline assignment: CDR1 MNHEY and CDR2 SMNVEV (reference sequence). The V and J ends lost 5 bases and 3 bases, in that order; junction bases with no gene match: 1. The CDR3 has 13 amino acids. The CDR3 coding sequence is TGTGCCAGCAGTCGGGACAGGGGCTACGAGCAGTACTTC. This sequence encodes CASSRDRGYEQYF.